The rows below give T cell receptor beta chains drawn from one sample of a study of beta chain features in type 1 diabetes. Sequencing was performed with immunoSEQ multiplex PCR; in TCRdb, only in-frame clones are kept and a portion is missing. The table has 250,000 to 350,000 clones, 14% seen once. Input material: naive CD4+ T cells from blood. These receptors were obtained from a man aged 25-45 years with type 1 diabetes. CDR3s include the opening cysteine and the closing phenylalanine or tryptophan. Fields, in order: D gene, J gene, V gene, clone size, CDR3 DNA, CDR3 protein. The D gene is left open where the match is weak. Clone sizes are given selectively: once, few, many, or a class where the clone is expanded.

D gene: NA; J gene: TRBJ2-2; V gene: TRBV5-1; clone size: few; CDR3 DNA: TGCGCCAGCAGCCCAGGGGCCCGGGCCCGCGGGGAGCTGTTTTTT; CDR3 protein: CASSPGARARGELFF
D gene: NA; J gene: TRBJ2-1; V gene: TRBV2; clone size: NA; CDR3 DNA: TGTGCCAGCAGTGAAGGGAGAGGCGCTGAGCAGTTCTTC; CDR3 protein: CASSEGRGAEQFF
D gene: NA; J gene: TRBJ1-4; V gene: TRBV28; clone size: NA; CDR3 DNA: TGTGCCAGCAGTTTAGGACAGTTAAATGAAAAACTGTTTTTT; CDR3 protein: CASSLGQLNEKLFF
D gene: TRBD2; J gene: TRBJ2-7; V gene: TRBV7-9; clone size: NA; CDR3 DNA: TGTGCCAGCAGCTTACGGTTGGGGCCGGGACTAGCGGGAGGCAAGCAGTACTTC; CDR3 protein: CASSLRLGPGLAGGKQYF
D gene: NA; J gene: TRBJ2-1; V gene: TRBV4-2; clone size: NA; CDR3 DNA: TGTGCCAGCAGCCCCCCTCCCGCCCCGCGGGCAGCAACCTACAATGAGCAGTTCTTC; CDR3 protein: CASSPPPAPRAATYNEQFF
D gene: NA; J gene: TRBJ2-1; V gene: TRBV7-2; clone size: NA; CDR3 DNA: TGTGCCAGCAGACTCACTGGGACTCAGTTCTTC; CDR3 protein: CASRLTGTQFF
D gene: NA; J gene: TRBJ2-7; V gene: TRBV7-3; clone size: once; CDR3 DNA: TGTGCCAGCAGCCCTGATGGGCGCGAGCAGTACTTC; CDR3 protein: CASSPDGREQYF
D gene: TRBD1; J gene: TRBJ1-4; V gene: TRBV7-2; clone size: NA; CDR3 DNA: TGTGCCAGCAGCTTAGTGACAGGGTTGGGTGAAAAACTGTTTTTT; CDR3 protein: CASSLVTGLGEKLFF
D gene: NA; J gene: TRBJ2-5; V gene: TRBV7-2; clone size: NA; CDR3 DNA: TGTGCCAGCAGCGTCTATGTAACCCAGTACTTC; CDR3 protein: CASSVYVTQYF
D gene: NA; J gene: TRBJ2-1; V gene: TRBV2; clone size: few; CDR3 DNA: TGTGCCACTACAGACCAGGACTACAATGAGCAGTTCTTC; CDR3 protein: CATTDQDYNEQFF
D gene: NA; J gene: TRBJ2-1; V gene: TRBV7-8; clone size: few; CDR3 DNA: TGTGCCAGCAGCTTAGAAACTAGCCTCAATGAGCAGTTCTTC; CDR3 protein: CASSLETSLNEQFF
D gene: TRBD2; J gene: TRBJ2-3; V gene: TRBV29-1; clone size: few; CDR3 DNA: TGCAGCGTTACTAGCGGGGGCACAGATACGCAGTATTTT; CDR3 protein: CSVTSGGTDTQYF
D gene: NA; J gene: TRBJ1-2; V gene: TRBV9; clone size: few; CDR3 DNA: TGTGCCAGCGCAATGGGCCCGGGACAAACCCGCGTTGGCTACACCTTC; CDR3 protein: CASAMGPGQTRVGYTF
D gene: TRBD2; J gene: TRBJ2-3; V gene: TRBV5-1; clone size: NA; CDR3 DNA: TGCGCCAGCAGCTTGGACGGACTAGCGGGAGGGCCCGATACGCAGTATTTT; CDR3 protein: CASSLDGLAGGPDTQYF
D gene: TRBD2; J gene: TRBJ2-1; V gene: TRBV2; clone size: few; CDR3 DNA: TGTGCCAGCAGTGAACTTGGGAGGGCCTCCTACAATGAGCAGTTCTTC; CDR3 protein: CASSELGRASYNEQFF
D gene: NA; J gene: TRBJ1-2; V gene: TRBV7-2; clone size: few; CDR3 DNA: TGTGCCAGCAGCTTCAACGGGATCGGCTACACCTTC; CDR3 protein: CASSFNGIGYTF
D gene: TRBD1; J gene: TRBJ1-4; V gene: TRBV7-2; clone size: NA; CDR3 DNA: TGTGCCAGCAGCCTCCGGGACAGGGGTGAAAAACTGTTTTTT; CDR3 protein: CASSLRDRGEKLFF
D gene: NA; J gene: TRBJ2-3; V gene: TRBV5-4; clone size: few; CDR3 DNA: TGTGCCAGCAGCCTGGCAAGCACAGATACGCAGTATTTT; CDR3 protein: CASSLASTDTQYF
D gene: NA; J gene: TRBJ2-3; V gene: TRBV20-1; clone size: NA; CDR3 DNA: TGCAGTGCTAGGGACTTAGGTACGCAGTATTTT; CDR3 protein: CSARDLGTQYF
D gene: TRBD2; J gene: TRBJ2-7; V gene: TRBV6-5; clone size: NA; CDR3 DNA: TGTGCCAGCAGTTATACTCGGCTAGCGGGAAGCTACGAGCAGTACTTC; CDR3 protein: CASSYTRLAGSYEQYF
D gene: NA; J gene: TRBJ1-5; V gene: TRBV7-8; clone size: NA; CDR3 DNA: TGTGCCAGCAGCCGAGACGGGGGGGATTATAGCAATCAGCCCCAGCATTTT; CDR3 protein: CASSRDGGDYSNQPQHF
D gene: NA; J gene: TRBJ2-7; V gene: TRBV15; clone size: few; CDR3 DNA: TGTGCCACCAGCAGAGAGTCCCTGGCAGGGGTTGCCTACGAGCAGTACTTC; CDR3 protein: CATSRESLAGVAYEQYF
D gene: TRBD1; J gene: TRBJ2-5; V gene: TRBV7-2; clone size: few; CDR3 DNA: TGTGCCAGCAGCTTAGACAGGGGGCTAGAGACCCAGTACTTC; CDR3 protein: CASSLDRGLETQYF
D gene: NA; J gene: TRBJ2-3; V gene: TRBV28; clone size: NA; CDR3 DNA: TGTGCCAGCAGTTTCAGGCAGAACACAGATACGCAGTATTTT; CDR3 protein: CASSFRQNTDTQYF
D gene: NA; J gene: TRBJ2-1; V gene: TRBV30; clone size: NA; CDR3 DNA: TGTGCCTGGAGTGTACAGACAACCTACAATGAGCAGTTCTTC; CDR3 protein: CAWSVQTTYNEQFF
D gene: NA; J gene: TRBJ1-2; V gene: TRBV7-9; clone size: few; CDR3 DNA: TGTGCCAGCAGCTTTACAGCGGTTAACTATGGCTACACCTTC; CDR3 protein: CASSFTAVNYGYTF
D gene: NA; J gene: TRBJ2-4; V gene: TRBV7-8; clone size: few; CDR3 DNA: TGTGCCAGCAGCTTAGGCTTGAGGCAGGGCCGAAACATTCAGTACTTC; CDR3 protein: CASSLGLRQGRNIQYF
D gene: TRBD1; J gene: TRBJ2-3; V gene: TRBV19; clone size: NA; CDR3 DNA: TGTGCCAGTAAGAACAGGGGTAGCACAGATACGCAGTATTTT; CDR3 protein: CASKNRGSTDTQYF
D gene: TRBD1; J gene: TRBJ1-2; V gene: TRBV29-1; clone size: few; CDR3 DNA: TGCAGCGTTACAGGGGGCATCTATGGCTACACCTTC; CDR3 protein: CSVTGGIYGYTF
D gene: TRBD2; J gene: TRBJ2-1; V gene: TRBV19; clone size: few; CDR3 DNA: TGTGCCAGTAGCGAACTAGCGGGAGTCCTTACCAATGAGCAGTTCTTC; CDR3 protein: CASSELAGVLTNEQFF
D gene: NA; J gene: TRBJ2-7; V gene: TRBV12-5; clone size: few; CDR3 DNA: TGTGCTAGTGGGACGGGAGAGCCGTACAGCGAGCAGTACTTC; CDR3 protein: CASGTGEPYSEQYF
D gene: NA; J gene: TRBJ2-1; V gene: TRBV30; clone size: NA; CDR3 DNA: TGTGCCTGGAGCCAGGGGCAAGTCAGTGAGCAGTTCTTC; CDR3 protein: CAWSQGQVSEQFF
D gene: TRBD1; J gene: TRBJ1-5; V gene: TRBV18; clone size: few; CDR3 DNA: TGTGCCAGCTCAGCGACAGGGAACGGCAATCAGCCCCAGCATTTT; CDR3 protein: CASSATGNGNQPQHF
D gene: TRBD1; J gene: TRBJ2-1; V gene: TRBV9; clone size: few; CDR3 DNA: TGTGCCAGCAGCGTAGAGGACAGGTGGTCCAACAATGAGCAGTTCTTC; CDR3 protein: CASSVEDRWSNNEQFF
D gene: NA; J gene: TRBJ2-3; V gene: TRBV28; clone size: NA; CDR3 DNA: TGTGCCAGCAAGTTTGGCTTCACTCGACAGTATCGCACAGATACGCAGTATTTT; CDR3 protein: CASKFGFTRQYRTDTQYF
D gene: TRBD1; J gene: TRBJ1-1; V gene: TRBV30; clone size: NA; CDR3 DNA: TGTGCCTGGGACAGGGGGCTGAGGACTGAAGCTTTCTTT; CDR3 protein: CAWDRGLRTEAFF
D gene: NA; J gene: TRBJ2-1; V gene: TRBV7-2; clone size: NA; CDR3 DNA: TGTGCCAGCAGCTTAGACTACTCAAACAATGAGCAGTTCTTC; CDR3 protein: CASSLDYSNNEQFF